This TCR beta chain was captured by sequencing in a study of blood T cell repertoires in COVID-19. At the level of the study: The samples span acute and convalescent COVID-19 from the United States, Italy and Spain. The cDNA or gDNA used as material had been derived from T cells, B-cell-depleted T cells, or PBMCs.

Trimming left V 4 bases short and J 2 bases short, with 14 bases between. Germline loops: CDR1 LGHNA, CDR2 YNFKEQ. The CDR3 length is 15 residues. In the original workflow: Amplification of reference gene primers provided the estimated nucleated cell counts. Some clones are missing from TCRdb's copy, which holds only in-frame ones; the method was immunoSEQ multiplex PCR. The DNA gave D and trimming, while V, J and clone size come from that table. This sample has about 210,000 clones, with 88% found just once. The TCR comes from a man in his 70s with acute or convalescent COVID-19. This chain links TRBV4-2 with TRBJ2-5, with a weak D call TRBD1 (6 bases). What was sequenced was peripheral blood. CDR3 sequence: CASSRTRDKQETQYF. CDR3 coding DNA: TGTGCCAGCAGCCGCACAAGGGACAAACAAGAGACCCAGTACTTC.